This passage covers 7 T cell receptor beta chains from one sample sequenced in a study of blood T cells in healthy people across ages. A second PCR of about 6 to 12 cycles used a sample-barcoded 5' primer and a J-beta primer mix. TCRdb processed the 5' RACE reads anew with MiXCR; each CDR3 protein has one entry. This sample has fewer than 800,000 distinct CDR3 sequences; about 32% occur once, and the top ten carry 15%. Sequencing was performed on blood. These receptor sequences come from an elderly woman in good health.

Details on this clonotype: A much larger clone lies a single base off, so this may be a read error. V and J are TRBV6-5 and TRBJ2-1, with 7 bases identical to TRBD2. This CDR3 region has 16 residues. Germline assignment: CDR1 MNHEY and CDR2 SVGAGI. CDR3 residues: CASRSQRGLPYNEQVF. The CDR3 bases are TGTGCCAGCAGATCACAGCGGGGACTACCTTACAATGAGCAGGTCTTC.

V and J are TRBV4-1 and TRBJ2-7; tentatively, D is TRBD1 (6 bases). V was cut by 2 bases and J by 3 bases, with 17 bases left in between. This CDR3 spans 16 amino acids. CDR1 MGHRA and CDR2 YSYEKL come from the germline V gene. The CDR3 DNA follows: TGCGCCAGCAGCCAATTCGGGACAAGAAACGACTACGAGCAGTACTTC. It codes for CASSQFGTRNDYEQYF.

In this sample, this clonotype turned up a few times. This may be a read error, as it is one base from a much larger clone. This chain uses TRBV7-2 with TRBJ2-3; tentatively, D is TRBD2 (6 bases). Germline values: CDR1 SGHTA, CDR2 FQGNSA. Trimming shortened V by 4 bases and J by 0 bases, and 11 bases separated the two germline ends. The CDR3 is 15 amino acids. CDR3 in DNA: TGTGCCAGCAGCTCCTGCGGGACTAGCACAGATACGCAGTATTTT. Translated, it gives CASSSCGTSTDTQYF.

This chain connects TRBV20-1 to TRBJ2-5, with D perhaps given as TRBD1 or TRBD2 (5 bases each). Looked up from germline, CDR1 is DFQATT and CDR2 is SNEGSKA (reference sequence). V dropped 6 bases and J dropped 1 base, with 12 bases sitting between them. This CDR3 is built from 13 residues. CDR3 nucleotide sequence: TGCAGTGCCGGTGGGACGGGCCAAGAGACCCAGTACTTC. Translation: CSAGGTGQETQYF.

This rearrangement joins TRBV6-5 to TRBJ1-5; 7 positions agree with TRBD1. The CDR3 is made up of 15 amino acids. V dropped 5 bases and J dropped 4; count of bases not matched to a gene: 8. The germline CDR1 and CDR2 sequences are MNHEY and SVGAGI. CDR3 in amino acids: CASSPGTAFNQPQHF. The CDR3 DNA reads as TGTGCCAGCAGTCCCGGGACAGCCTTTAATCAGCCCCAGCATTTT.

The chain uses TRBV20-1 and TRBJ2-1, with TRBD2 identical over 10 bases. CDR3 length: 14 residues. Per germline, CDR1 DFQATT and CDR2 SNEGSKA (reference sequence). With V trimmed by 4 bases and J by 8 bases, 8 bases remained unmatched. The CDR3 region is CSAITSGRADEQFF. The CDR3 DNA sequence: TGCAGTGCTATAACCAGCGGGAGGGCCGATGAGCAGTTCTTC.

The chain links TRBV28 to TRBJ2-7; TRBD1 might be the D (5 bases). Per germline, CDR1 MDHEN and CDR2 SYDVKM. Deletions cut 4 bases from V and 5 bases from J, with 15 bases between. This CDR3 spans 14 amino acids. The CDR3 is CASSSPPEGDEQYF. CDR3 sequence (DNA): TGTGCCAGCAGTTCCCCACCGGAAGGGGACGAGCAGTACTTC.